The entry below describes one T cell receptor (beta chain). Its antigen is undetermined. It was across several immunoSEQ plates that each subset's genomic DNA was evenly split. In the sorted-subset replicate PCRs, around 220 ng DNA, tens of thousands of T cell genomes, was used. Assay used: immunoSEQ multiplex PCR; TCRdb lists only in-frame clones, some missing. Here the sample spans around 2.1 million clones, 85% to 95% being singletons. CD45RO-negative cells were positively selected for CCR7, leaving out terminally differentiated effector memory CD45RA+ cells. The record originates from a study of shared clonotypes between healthy human individuals. Study-wide results and caveats: The rarefaction results pointed to incomplete sorted-subset sequencing despite large depth.

Germline V lookup: CDR1 SGHDT, CDR2 YYEEEE. The CDR3 is 15 amino acids. Trimming stripped 3 bases from V and 4 bases from J, with 16 bases between. The TCR comes from a young man in good health. Some clones in this sample may be carry-over from other donors' samples. The rearrangement links TRBV5-6 to TRBJ1-2, with a tentative D call TRBD1 (6 bases). The sample taken for sequencing was naive CD8+ T cells from PBMCs. CDR3 coding DNA: TGTGCCAGCAGCTGGTCGGGAGACAGGAGCTATGGCTACACCTTC. It encodes CASSWSGDRSYGYTF.